This TCR beta chain originates from a study of neurological immune-mediated disorders. Whole-study results and caveats: Phylogenetic analysis grouped 18 of 34 multiple sclerosis patients' repertoires together, suggesting a possible repertoire signature.

Over 160 million TCR-beta sequences from 15-18 subjects were obtained in each sequencing run. TCRdb redid the calling of the 5' RACE reads with MiXCR, one entry per CDR3 protein. Among roughly 40,000 distinct CDR3 sequences listed, 2% to 3% were seen once. Ten or more counts support this clonotype. The target antigen is unknown. The unsorted libraries originated from 2 million PBMCs kept at -80 C. Trimming removed 0 bases at V and 0 bases at J, with 11 bases between. This CDR3 comprises 17 residues. Per germline, CDR1 MNHEY and CDR2 SVGAGI. This rearrangement joins TRBV6-5 to TRBJ1-4; D uncertain. Sequenced material: PBMCs. The receptor's source is a man aged 45-60 years with multiple sclerosis. CDR3: CASSYSRWSATNEKLFF. CDR3 coding DNA: TGTGCCAGCAGTTACTCGAGATGGAGTGCAACTAATGAAAAACTGTTTTTT.